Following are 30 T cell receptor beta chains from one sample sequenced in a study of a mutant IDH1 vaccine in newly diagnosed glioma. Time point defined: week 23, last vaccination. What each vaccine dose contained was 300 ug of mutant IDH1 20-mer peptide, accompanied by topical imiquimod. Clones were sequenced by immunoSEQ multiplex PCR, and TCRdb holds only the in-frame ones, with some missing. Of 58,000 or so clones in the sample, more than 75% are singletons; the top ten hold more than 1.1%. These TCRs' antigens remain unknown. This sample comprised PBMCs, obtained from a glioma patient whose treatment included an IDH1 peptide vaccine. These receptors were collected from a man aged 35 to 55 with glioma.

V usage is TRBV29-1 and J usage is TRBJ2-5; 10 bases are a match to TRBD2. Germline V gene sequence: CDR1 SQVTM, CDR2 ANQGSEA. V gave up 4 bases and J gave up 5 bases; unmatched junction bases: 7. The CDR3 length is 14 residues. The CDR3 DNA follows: TGCAGCGTTGCGTCTAGCGGGAGAACGGAGACCCAGTACTTC. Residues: CSVASSGRTETQYF.

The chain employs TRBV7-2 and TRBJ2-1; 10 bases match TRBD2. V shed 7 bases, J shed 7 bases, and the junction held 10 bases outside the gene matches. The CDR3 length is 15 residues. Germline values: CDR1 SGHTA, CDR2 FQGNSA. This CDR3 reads CASNPGTSALNEQFF. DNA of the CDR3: TGTGCCAGCAACCCCGGGACTAGCGCCTTGAATGAGCAGTTCTTC.

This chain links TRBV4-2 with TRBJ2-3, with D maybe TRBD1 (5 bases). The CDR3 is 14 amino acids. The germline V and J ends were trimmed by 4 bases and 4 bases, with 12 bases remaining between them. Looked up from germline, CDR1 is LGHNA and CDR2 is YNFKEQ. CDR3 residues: CASSRGYTADTQYF. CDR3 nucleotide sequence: TGTGCCAGCAGCCGGGGCTACACGGCAGATACGCAGTATTTT.

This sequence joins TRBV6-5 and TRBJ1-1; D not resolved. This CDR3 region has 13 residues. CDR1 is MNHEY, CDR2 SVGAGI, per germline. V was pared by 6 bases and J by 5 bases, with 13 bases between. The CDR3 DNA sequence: TGTGCCAGCAGGACCGCGGGGAGGACTGAAGCTTTCTTT. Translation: CASRTAGRTEAFF.

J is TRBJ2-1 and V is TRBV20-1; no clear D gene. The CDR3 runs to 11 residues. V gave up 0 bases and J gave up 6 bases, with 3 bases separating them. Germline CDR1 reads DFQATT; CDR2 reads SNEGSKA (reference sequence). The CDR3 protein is CSARDPNEQFF. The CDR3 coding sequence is TGCAGTGCTAGAGATCCCAATGAGCAGTTCTTC.

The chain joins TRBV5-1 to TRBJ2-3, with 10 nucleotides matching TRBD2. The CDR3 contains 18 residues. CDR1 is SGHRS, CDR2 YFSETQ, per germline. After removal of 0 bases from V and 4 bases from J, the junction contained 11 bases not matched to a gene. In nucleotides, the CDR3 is TGCGCCAGCAGCTTGGCCAGCTCTAGCGGGAGTTTCTCAGATACGCAGTATTTT. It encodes CASSLASSSGSFSDTQYF.

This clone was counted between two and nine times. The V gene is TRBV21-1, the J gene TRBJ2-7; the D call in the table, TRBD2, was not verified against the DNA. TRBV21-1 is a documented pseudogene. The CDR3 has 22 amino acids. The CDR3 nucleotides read TGTGCCAGCAGCAAAGCGCCTATTTTCGGGACTAGCGGGAACCCTTGCCCCTACGAGCAGTACTTC. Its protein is CASSKAPIFGTSGNPCPYEQYF.

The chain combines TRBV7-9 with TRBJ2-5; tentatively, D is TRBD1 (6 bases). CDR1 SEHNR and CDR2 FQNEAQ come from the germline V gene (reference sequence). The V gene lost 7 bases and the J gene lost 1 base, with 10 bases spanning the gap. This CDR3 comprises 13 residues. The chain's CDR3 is CASMGAGQETQYF. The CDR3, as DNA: TGTGCCAGCATGGGGGCGGGCCAAGAGACCCAGTACTTC.

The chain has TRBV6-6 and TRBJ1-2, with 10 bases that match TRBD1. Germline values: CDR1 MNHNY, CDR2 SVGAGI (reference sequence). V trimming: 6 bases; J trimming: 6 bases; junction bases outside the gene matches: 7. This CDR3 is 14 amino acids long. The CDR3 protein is CASREDRGSDGYTF. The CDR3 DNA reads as TGTGCCAGCAGGGAGGACAGGGGGAGCGATGGCTACACCTTC.

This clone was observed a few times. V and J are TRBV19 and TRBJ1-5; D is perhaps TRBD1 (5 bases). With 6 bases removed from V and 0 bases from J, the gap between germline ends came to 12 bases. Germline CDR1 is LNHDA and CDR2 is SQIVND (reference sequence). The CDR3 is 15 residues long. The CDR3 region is CASSPRGDSNQPQHF. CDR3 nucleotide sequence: TGTGCCAGTAGCCCCCGGGGGGATAGCAATCAGCCCCAGCATTTT.

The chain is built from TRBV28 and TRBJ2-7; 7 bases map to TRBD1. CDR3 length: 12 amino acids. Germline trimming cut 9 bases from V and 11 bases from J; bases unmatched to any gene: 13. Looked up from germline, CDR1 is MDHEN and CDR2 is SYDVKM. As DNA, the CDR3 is TGTGCCAGTAGACAGGGTCAAAGAGCGGAGTACTTC. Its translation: CASRQGQRAEYF.

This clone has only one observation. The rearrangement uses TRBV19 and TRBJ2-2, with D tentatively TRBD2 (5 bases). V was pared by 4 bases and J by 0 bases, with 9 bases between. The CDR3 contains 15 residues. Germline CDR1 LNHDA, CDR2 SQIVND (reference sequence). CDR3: CASSRSGSNTGELFF. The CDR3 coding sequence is TGTGCCAGTAGTAGAAGCGGTTCGAACACCGGGGAGCTGTTTTTT.

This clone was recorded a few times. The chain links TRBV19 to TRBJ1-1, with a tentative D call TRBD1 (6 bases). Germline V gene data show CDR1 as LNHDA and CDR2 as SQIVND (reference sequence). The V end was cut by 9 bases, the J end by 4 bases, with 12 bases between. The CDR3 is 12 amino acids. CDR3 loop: CASQGGATEAFF. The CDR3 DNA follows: TGTGCCAGCCAAGGGGGTGCCACTGAAGCTTTCTTT.

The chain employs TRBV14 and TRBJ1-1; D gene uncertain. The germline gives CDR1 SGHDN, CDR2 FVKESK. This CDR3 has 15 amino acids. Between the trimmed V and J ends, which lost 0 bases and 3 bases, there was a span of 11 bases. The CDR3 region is CASSQEPVRDTEAFF. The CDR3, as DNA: TGTGCCAGCAGCCAAGAGCCAGTACGGGACACTGAAGCTTTCTTT.

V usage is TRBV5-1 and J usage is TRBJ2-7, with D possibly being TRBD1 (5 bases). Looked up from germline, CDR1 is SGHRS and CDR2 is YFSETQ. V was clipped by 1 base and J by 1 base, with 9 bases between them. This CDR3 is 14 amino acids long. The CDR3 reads CASSLTQVSYEQYF. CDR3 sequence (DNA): TGCGCCAGCAGCTTGACACAGGTATCCTACGAGCAGTACTTC.

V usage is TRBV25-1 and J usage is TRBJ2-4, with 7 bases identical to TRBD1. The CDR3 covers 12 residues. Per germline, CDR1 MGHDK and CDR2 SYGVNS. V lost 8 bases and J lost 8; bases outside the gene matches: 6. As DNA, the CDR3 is TGTGCCAGCCGGGACAGTGGGTACATTCAGTACTTC. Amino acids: CASRDSGYIQYF.

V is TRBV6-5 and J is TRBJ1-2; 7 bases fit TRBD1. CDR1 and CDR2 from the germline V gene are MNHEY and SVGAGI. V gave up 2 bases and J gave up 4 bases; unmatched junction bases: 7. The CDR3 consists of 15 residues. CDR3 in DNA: TGTGCCAGCAGTTACGGACGACAGGGATTCTATGGCTACACCTTC. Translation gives CASSYGRQGFYGYTF.

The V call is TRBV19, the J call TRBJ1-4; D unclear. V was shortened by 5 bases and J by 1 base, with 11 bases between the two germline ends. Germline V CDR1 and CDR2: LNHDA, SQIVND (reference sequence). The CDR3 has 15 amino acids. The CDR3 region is CASSVPSGTNEKLFF. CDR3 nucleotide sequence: TGTGCCAGTAGTGTCCCGAGCGGAACTAATGAAAAACTGTTTTTT.

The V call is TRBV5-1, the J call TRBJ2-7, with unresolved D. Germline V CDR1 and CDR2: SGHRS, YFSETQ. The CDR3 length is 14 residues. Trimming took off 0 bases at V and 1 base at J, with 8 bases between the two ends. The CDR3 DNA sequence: TGCGCCAGCAGCTTGGGAGGCGGATCCTACGAGCAGTACTTC. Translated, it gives CASSLGGGSYEQYF.

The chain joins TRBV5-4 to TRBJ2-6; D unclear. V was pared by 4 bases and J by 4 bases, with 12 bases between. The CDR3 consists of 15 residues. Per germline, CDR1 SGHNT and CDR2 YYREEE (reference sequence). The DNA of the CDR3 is TGTGCCAGCAGCCCTAAAAGTTCCGGGGCCAACGTCCTGACTTTC. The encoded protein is CASSPKSSGANVLTF.

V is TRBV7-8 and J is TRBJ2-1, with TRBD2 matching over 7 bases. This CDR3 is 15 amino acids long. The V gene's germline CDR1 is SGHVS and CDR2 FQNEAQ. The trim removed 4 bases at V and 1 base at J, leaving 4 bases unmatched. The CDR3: CASSSSSGSYNEQFF. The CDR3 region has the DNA TGTGCCAGCAGCTCCTCTAGCGGATCCTACAATGAGCAGTTCTTC.

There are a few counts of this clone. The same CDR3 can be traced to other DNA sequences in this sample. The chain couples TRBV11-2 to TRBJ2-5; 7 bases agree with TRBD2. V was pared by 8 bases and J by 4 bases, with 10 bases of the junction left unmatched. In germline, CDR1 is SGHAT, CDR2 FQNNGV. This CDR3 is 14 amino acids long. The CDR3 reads CASAPLSSGETQYF. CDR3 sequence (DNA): TGTGCCAGCGCACCTTTGTCTAGCGGAGAGACCCAGTACTTC.

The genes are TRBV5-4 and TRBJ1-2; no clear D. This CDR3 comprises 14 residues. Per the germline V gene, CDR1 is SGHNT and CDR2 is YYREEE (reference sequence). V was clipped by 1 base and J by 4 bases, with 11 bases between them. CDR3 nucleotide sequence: TGTGCCAGCAGCTTGTTGGAAGGCTGCTATGGCTACACCTTC. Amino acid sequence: CASSLLEGCYGYTF.

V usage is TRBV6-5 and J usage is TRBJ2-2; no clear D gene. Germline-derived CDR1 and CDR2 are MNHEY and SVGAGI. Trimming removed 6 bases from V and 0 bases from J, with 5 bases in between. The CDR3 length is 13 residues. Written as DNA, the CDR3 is TGTGCCAGCAGAAGTCCGAACACCGGGGAGCTGTTTTTT. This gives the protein CASRSPNTGELFF.

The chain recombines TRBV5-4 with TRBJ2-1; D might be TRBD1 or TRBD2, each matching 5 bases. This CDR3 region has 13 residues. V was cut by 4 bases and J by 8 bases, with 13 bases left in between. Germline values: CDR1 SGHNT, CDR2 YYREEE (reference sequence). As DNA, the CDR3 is TGTGCCAGCAGCGGATGGGGACGACATGAGCAGTTCTTC. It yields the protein CASSGWGRHEQFF.

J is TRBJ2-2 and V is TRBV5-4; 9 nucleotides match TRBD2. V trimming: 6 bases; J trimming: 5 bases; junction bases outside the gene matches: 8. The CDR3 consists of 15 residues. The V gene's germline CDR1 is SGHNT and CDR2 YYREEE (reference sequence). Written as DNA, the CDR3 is TGTGCCAGCATGCGCGGGAGGGGGGATACCGGGGAGCTGTTTTTT. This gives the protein CASMRGRGDTGELFF. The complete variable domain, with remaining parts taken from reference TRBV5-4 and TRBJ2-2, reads ETGVTQSPTHLIKTRGQQVTLRCSSQSGHNTVSWYQQALGQGPQFIFQYYREEENGRGNFPPRFSGLQFPNYSSELNVNALELDDSALYLCASMRGRGDTGELFFGEGSRLTVL.

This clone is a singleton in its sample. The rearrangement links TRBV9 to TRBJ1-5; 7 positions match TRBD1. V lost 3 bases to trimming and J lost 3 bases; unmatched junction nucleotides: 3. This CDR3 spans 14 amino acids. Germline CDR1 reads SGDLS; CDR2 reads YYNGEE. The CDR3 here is CASSGGTANQPQHF. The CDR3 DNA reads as TGTGCCAGCAGCGGTGGGACAGCCAATCAGCCCCAGCATTTT.

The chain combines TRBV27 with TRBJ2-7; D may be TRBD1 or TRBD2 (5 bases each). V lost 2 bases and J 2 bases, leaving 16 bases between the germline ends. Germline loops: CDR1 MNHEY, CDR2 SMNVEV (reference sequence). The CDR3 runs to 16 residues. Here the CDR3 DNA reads TGTGCCAGCAGTTTAAGCGGCAGGGCAGACGCCTACGAGCAGTACTTC. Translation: CASSLSGRADAYEQYF.

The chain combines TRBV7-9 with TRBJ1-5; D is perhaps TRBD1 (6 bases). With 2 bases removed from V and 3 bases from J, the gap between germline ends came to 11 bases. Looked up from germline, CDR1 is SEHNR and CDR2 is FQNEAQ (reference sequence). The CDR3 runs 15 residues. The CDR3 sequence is CASSLSGQINQPQHF. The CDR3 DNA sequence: TGTGCCAGCAGCTTAAGTGGACAGATCAATCAGCCCCAGCATTTT.

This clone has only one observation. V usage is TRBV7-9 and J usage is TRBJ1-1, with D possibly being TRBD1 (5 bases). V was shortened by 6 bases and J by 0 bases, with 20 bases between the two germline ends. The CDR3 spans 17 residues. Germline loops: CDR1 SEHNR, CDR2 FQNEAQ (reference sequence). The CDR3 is CASSSRDSWGLNTEAFF. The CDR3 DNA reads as TGTGCCAGCAGTTCACGGGACTCCTGGGGCTTGAACACTGAAGCTTTCTTT.